A single sample gave rise to the 25 T cell receptor beta chains below, sequenced in a study of blood T cell repertoires in COVID-19. TCRdb's copy holds only in-frame clones and misses some; the assay was immunoSEQ multiplex PCR. The sample contains under 100,000 clones, approximately 80% of which appear only once. The sequenced sample was peripheral blood. All receptors derive from a woman in her seventies with active or convalescent COVID-19.

The V call is TRBV28, the J call TRBJ1-5; no clear D. Trimming took 6 bases from V and 8 from J, leaving 8 bases between them. Germline V gives CDR1 MDHEN, CDR2 SYDVKM. The CDR3 covers 11 residues. Here the CDR3 reads CASSGDKPQHF. CDR3 coding DNA: TGTGCCAGCAGCGGGGATAAGCCCCAGCATTTT.

Here the CDR3 reads CASRQGFRTEAFF. The DNA of the CDR3 is TGTGCCAGTAGGCAGGGGTTTAGAACTGAAGCTTTCTTT. The chain recombines TRBV19 with TRBJ1-1; TRBD1 is a possible D gene (6 bases). Trimming pared 6 bases from V and 5 bases from J, leaving 13 bases between. The CDR3 length is 13 residues. Germline CDR1 reads LNHDA; CDR2 reads SQIVND (reference sequence).

The rearrangement joins TRBV10-3 to TRBJ1-1; D remains ambiguous. Trimming shortened V by 10 bases and J by 0 bases, and 12 bases separated the two germline ends. Germline V gene sequence: CDR1 ENHRY, CDR2 SYGVKD. The CDR3 contains 13 residues. The CDR3 here is CARRRDLNTEAFF. The CDR3 DNA reads TGTGCCAGAAGGCGGGATTTGAACACTGAAGCTTTCTTT.

V is TRBV20-1 and J is TRBJ2-5; unclear D gene. CDR3 length: 10 residues. CDR1 is DFQATT and CDR2 is SNEGSKA in the germline V gene (reference sequence). V shed 4 bases and J shed 4 bases, with 4 bases lying between them. CDR3: CSATRETQYF. CDR3 DNA: TGCAGTGCTACCAGAGAGACCCAGTACTTC.

This clone was recorded a few times. For the CDR3, the DNA is TGTGCCAGCAGTGATATGACTGAAGCTTTCTTT. Protein product: CASSDMTEAFF. This rearrangement joins TRBV2 to TRBJ1-1; no clear D gene. This CDR3 region has 11 residues. Trimming pared 3 bases from V and 5 bases from J, leaving 4 bases between. In germline, CDR1 is SNHLY, CDR2 FYNNEI.

This clone came up a few times. The chain has TRBV28 and TRBJ2-7; tentative D call: TRBD1 (5 bases). V lost 7 bases and J lost 2, with 12 bases in between. The CDR3 covers 13 residues. Per the germline V gene, CDR1 is MDHEN and CDR2 is SYDVKM. The chain's CDR3 is CASTGLEPYEQYF. CDR3 bases: TGTGCCAGCACAGGGTTAGAGCCCTACGAGCAGTACTTC. The complete variable domain, with remaining parts taken from reference TRBV28 and TRBJ2-7, reads DVKVTQSSRYLVKRTGEKVFLECVQDMDHENMFWYRQDPGLGLRLIYFSYDVKMKEKGDIPEGYSVSREKKERFSLILESASTNQTSMYLCASTGLEPYEQYFGPGTRLTVT.

The rearrangement links TRBV9 to TRBJ1-6; a weak D match, TRBD1 (5 bases). Trimming shortened V by 2 bases and J by 3 bases, and 9 bases separated the two germline ends. This CDR3 region has 15 residues. The germline CDR1 and CDR2 sequences are SGDLS and YYNGEE. CDR3 bases: TGTGCCAGCAGCGTTCAGGGAAACTATAATTCACCCCTCCACTTT. Amino acids: CASSVQGNYNSPLHF.

J is TRBJ1-1 and V is TRBV10-3; no definite D call. V gave up 10 bases and J gave up 0 bases, with 15 bases separating them. Germline CDR1 and CDR2: ENHRY and SYGVKD. This CDR3 contains 14 residues. In DNA, the CDR3 is TGTGCCACCTCGGTTTCGTCAATGAACACTGAAGCTTTCTTT. This gives the protein CATSVSSMNTEAFF.

This chain links TRBV18 with TRBJ1-1; D is unresolved. Per the germline V gene, CDR1 is KGHSH and CDR2 is LQKENI. CDR3 length: 15 residues. V dropped 2 bases and J dropped 1 base, with 11 bases sitting between them. The CDR3 spells CASSPYTGENTEAFF. The CDR3 nucleotides are TGTGCCAGCTCACCATATACCGGGGAGAACACTGAAGCTTTCTTT.

This chain connects TRBV5-6 to TRBJ2-7, with unresolved D. The CDR3 is 14 residues long. Germline V lookup: CDR1 SGHDT, CDR2 YYEEEE. V lost 2 bases to trimming and J lost 2 bases, with 11 bases between them. CDR3 amino acids: CASSFQAQAYEQYF. CDR3 nucleotide sequence: TGTGCCAGCAGCTTCCAGGCCCAGGCCTACGAGCAGTACTTC.

This clone was detected only a few times. The gene calls are TRBV2 and TRBJ1-1; D is uncertain. The CDR3 loop spans 13 amino acids. The V gene lost 5 bases and the J gene lost 1 base, with 8 bases spanning the gap. Per germline, CDR1 SNHLY and CDR2 FYNNEI. The CDR3 loop is CASSPTGNTEAFF. CDR3 bases: TGTGCCAGCAGTCCGACGGGGAACACTGAAGCTTTCTTT.

The CDR3 sequence: CSARVDTEAFF. The CDR3 bases are TGCAGTGCTAGAGTCGACACTGAAGCTTTCTTT. This chain joins TRBV20-1 and TRBJ1-1; D is unclear. The ends were cut back, 1 base at V and 3 bases at J, with 3 bases in the middle. The CDR3 is made up of 11 amino acids. CDR1 and CDR2 from the germline V gene are DFQATT and SNEGSKA (reference sequence).

J is TRBJ1-4 and V is TRBV27; D gene unclear. This CDR3 is built from 14 residues. V was pared by 8 bases and J by 7 bases, with 17 bases between. In germline, CDR1 is MNHEY, CDR2 SMNVEV (reference sequence). The CDR3 sequence is CASRGTWGGEKLFF. DNA for the CDR3: TGTGCCAGCCGAGGCACCTGGGGAGGTGAAAAACTGTTTTTT.

The V gene is TRBV4-1, the J gene TRBJ1-4; D call uncertain. The germline V gene encodes CDR1 MGHRA and CDR2 YSYEKL. Trimming left V 4 bases short and J 6 bases short, with 15 bases between. The CDR3 has 15 residues. CDR3 nucleotide sequence: TGCGCCAGCAGCCCCTCGGCGGGCGGGTATGAAAAACTGTTTTTT. This translates into CASSPSAGGYEKLFF.

This chain links TRBV15 with TRBJ2-1, with 8 bases lining up with TRBD2. CDR1 is LNHNV and CDR2 is YYDKDF in the germline V gene (reference sequence). This CDR3 has 17 residues. J was trimmed by 3 bases and V by 3 bases; bases with no gene match: 10. The CDR3 bases are TGTGCCACCAGCAGGGTGAGGGGACTAGGCATCTACAATGAGCAGTTCTTC. Amino acids: CATSRVRGLGIYNEQFF.

This clone was recorded once. The chain has TRBV2 and TRBJ1-2; D gene unclear. V lost 1 base and J 5 bases, leaving 8 bases between the germline ends. Looked up from germline, CDR1 is SNHLY and CDR2 is FYNNEI. The CDR3 is made up of 13 amino acids. CDR3 sequence (DNA): TGTGCCAGCAGTGAAGGGCCAGTATATGGCTACACCTTC. Protein product: CASSEGPVYGYTF.

This sequence joins TRBV9 and TRBJ2-3; 10 nucleotides align to TRBD2. This CDR3 is 16 amino acids long. The germline CDR1 and CDR2 sequences are SGDLS and YYNGEE. J was trimmed by 3 bases and V by 3 bases; bases with no gene match: 7. The CDR3 loop is CASSAVAGGGTDTQYF. The DNA of the CDR3 is TGTGCCAGCAGCGCAGTAGCGGGGGGCGGTACAGATACGCAGTATTTT.

V gene TRBV23-1 combines with J gene TRBJ1-1, with D maybe TRBD1 (6 bases). TRBV23-1 is annotated as an ORF whose role is uncertain. The CDR3 runs 16 residues. V was cut by 2 bases and J by 7 bases, with 20 bases left in between. CDR3 amino acids: CASSQGTPPRWVEAFF. The CDR3 DNA reads TGCGCCAGCAGTCAAGGGACACCCCCTCGATGGGTTGAAGCTTTCTTT.

The chain joins TRBV24-1 to TRBJ1-2, with 12 positions matching TRBD1. V trimming: 4 bases; J trimming: 4 bases; junction bases outside the gene matches: 3. Germline CDR1 reads KGHDR; CDR2 reads SFDVKD. This CDR3 comprises 15 residues. The CDR3 protein is CATSEPGQGAYGYTF. CDR3 in DNA: TGTGCCACCAGTGAACCGGGACAGGGGGCCTATGGCTACACCTTC.

The V gene is TRBV5-6, the J gene TRBJ2-1, with D perhaps TRBD1 (5 bases). In germline, CDR1 is SGHDT, CDR2 YYEEEE. The CDR3 totals 13 residues. V gave up 7 bases and J gave up 3 bases, with 11 bases separating them. The CDR3 protein is CASVRERYNEQFF. The CDR3 DNA follows: TGTGCCAGCGTCAGGGAACGCTACAATGAGCAGTTCTTC.

The chain links TRBV4-3 to TRBJ2-7, with 8 bases lining up with TRBD1. Germline V gives CDR1 LGHNA, CDR2 YSLEER. With 4 bases clipped from V and 5 bases from J, the junction kept 4 bases outside the gene matches. The CDR3 totals 13 residues. The CDR3 is CASSPQGAHEQYF. CDR3 nucleotide sequence: TGCGCCAGCAGCCCTCAGGGGGCCCACGAGCAGTACTTC.

V usage is TRBV2 and J usage is TRBJ2-7, with 7 bases matching TRBD2. The germline V gene encodes CDR1 SNHLY and CDR2 FYNNEI. This CDR3 is 13 amino acids long. V was clipped by 3 bases and J by 3 bases; unmatched bases: 2. CDR3 coding DNA: TGTGCCAGCAGTGAGTGGGGGGGCTACGAGCAGTACTTC. Translation gives CASSEWGGYEQYF.

The J gene is TRBJ2-3, the V gene TRBV7-2, with D uncertain. The CDR3 consists of 13 residues. Germline CDR1 SGHTA, CDR2 FQGNSA. V was shortened by 0 bases and J by 2 bases, with 3 bases between the two germline ends. CDR3 amino acids: CASSLAVTDTQYF. CDR3 bases: TGTGCCAGCAGCTTAGCCGTCACAGATACGCAGTATTTT.

This clone is a singleton in its sample. The chain is built from TRBV4-3 and TRBJ2-3; D might be TRBD1 (6 bases). Germline V gene lookup returns CDR1 LGHNA and CDR2 YSLEER. With 0 bases removed from V and 6 bases from J, the gap between germline ends came to 13 bases. This CDR3 region has 15 residues. The CDR3 bases are TGCGCCAGCAGCCAAGATTTCAACAGGGTTGATACGCAGTATTTT. Protein product: CASSQDFNRVDTQYF.

This chain joins TRBV7-2 and TRBJ1-1; D is unresolved. V was pared by 2 bases and J by 5 bases, with 18 bases between. CDR3 size: 16 residues. The germline V gene has CDR1 SGHTA and CDR2 FQGNSA. The CDR3 DNA is TGTGCCAGCAGCTTATTCGGAGCCGAGGTTGGGACTGAAGCTTTCTTT. The encoded protein is CASSLFGAEVGTEAFF.